This T cell receptor (beta chain) emerged from a study of cytomegalovirus exposure and HLA in healthy donors. Notes on the study in general: Accurate HLA-A and HLA-B prediction from TCR beta sequences was reported for most subjects.

Both 60 Vbeta primers and 13 Jbeta primers went into the PCR. Assay: immunoSEQ multiplex PCR; the TCRdb copy retains only in-frame clones and omits some. The profile shows some 150,000 clones, around 81% of them singletons. With regard to this clone: Its antigen is unidentified.

Germline lookup yields CDR1 SNHLY and CDR2 FYNNEI. Trimming removed 3 bases at V and 6 bases at J, with 7 bases between. CDR3 length: 12 residues. The sequence derives from a woman between 18 and 29 years old in good health and CMV-seropositive. Sequencing was done on a sample of PBMCs. The chain uses TRBV2 and TRBJ2-3, with D unresolved. CDR3 nucleotide sequence: TGTGCCAGCAGTGAGCTCAGGGATACGCAGTATTTT. It specifies CASSELRDTQYF.